Presented here are 25 T cell receptor beta chains from one specimen sequenced in a study of blood T cell repertoires in COVID-19. Generated by immunoSEQ multiplex PCR, the TCRdb table keeps only in-frame clones and is missing some. The sample records approximately 230,000 clones, 83% being singletons. The sequencing input was peripheral blood. Every receptor here comes from a man at least 80 years old with acute or convalescent COVID-19.

The genes are TRBV18 and TRBJ2-1, with D possibly TRBD1 on 5 matching bases. Per germline, CDR1 KGHSH and CDR2 LQKENI. The V and J ends lost 2 bases and 2 bases respectively, with 7 bases between them. This CDR3 has 14 residues. The CDR3 DNA reads as TGTGCCAGCTCACCATCGGACACCTACAATGAGCAGTTCTTC. Protein: CASSPSDTYNEQFF.

This chain uses TRBV19 with TRBJ1-1; 7 bases align to TRBD1. The J segment lost 4 bases and the V segment lost 3 bases, leaving 8 bases of the junction unmatched. CDR1 and CDR2 from the germline V gene are LNHDA and SQIVND (reference sequence). The CDR3 contains 15 residues. CDR3 sequence: CASSINPAGGTEAFF. CDR3 DNA: TGTGCCAGTAGTATTAACCCCGCAGGGGGCACTGAAGCTTTCTTT.

The chain recombines TRBV5-1 with TRBJ2-5, with 8 bases fitting TRBD1. From germline, CDR1 is SGHRS and CDR2 YFSETQ. This CDR3 has 15 residues. V trimming: 0 bases; J trimming: 5 bases; junction bases outside the gene matches: 6. CDR3 nucleotides: TGCGCCAGCAGCTTGGAGGCAGGGGGCGCGGAGACCCAGTACTTC. This translates into CASSLEAGGAETQYF.

The gene calls are TRBV20-1 and TRBJ1-6; D remains unclear. V lost 3 bases and J lost 6, with 15 bases in between. The germline gives CDR1 DFQATT, CDR2 SNEGSKA (reference sequence). The CDR3 is 15 amino acids. The CDR3 DNA reads as TGCAGTGCTAGTGCTAAAGCGGACCTTAATTCACCCCTCCACTTT. Translating gives CSASAKADLNSPLHF.

The V gene is TRBV5-1, the J gene TRBJ1-4; 8 bases match TRBD1. CDR1 is SGHRS, CDR2 YFSETQ, per germline. The trim removed 3 bases at V and 8 bases at J, leaving 6 bases unmatched. This CDR3 comprises 14 residues. The CDR3 loop is CASSSGQGREKLFF. CDR3 coding DNA: TGCGCCAGCAGCTCAGGACAGGGCCGGGAAAAACTGTTTTTT.

This chain connects TRBV30 to TRBJ1-5, with unresolved D. Deletions cut 1 base from V and 4 bases from J, with 8 bases between. Per the germline V gene, CDR1 is GTSNPN and CDR2 is SVGIG (reference sequence). The CDR3 has 13 amino acids. The CDR3 DNA reads TGTGCCTGGAGTGGGCGGGGTAATCAGCCCCAGCATTTT. Its translation is CAWSGRGNQPQHF.

The chain employs TRBV19 and TRBJ2-1, with D possibly being TRBD2 (6 bases). This CDR3 has 14 residues. The V gene lost 7 bases and the J gene lost 5 bases, with 15 bases spanning the gap. In germline, CDR1 is LNHDA, CDR2 SQIVND (reference sequence). CDR3 region: CASTRMGGNNEQFF. The CDR3 nucleotides are TGTGCCAGTACCCGGATGGGCGGGAACAATGAGCAGTTCTTC.

The chain carries TRBV28 and TRBJ2-7, with D possibly TRBD2 on 6 matching bases. V was shortened by 8 bases and J by 4 bases, with 15 bases between the two germline ends. The germline V gene has CDR1 MDHEN and CDR2 SYDVKM. This CDR3 is 13 amino acids long. This chain's CDR3 is CASQAGNVYEQYF. The CDR3 nucleotides read TGTGCCAGCCAGGCGGGGAACGTGTACGAGCAGTACTTC.

This chain uses TRBV6-5 with TRBJ2-7; 8 positions agree with TRBD1. V lost 8 bases and J lost 2; bases outside the gene matches: 8. The CDR3 is 14 residues long. Germline V gene data show CDR1 as MNHEY and CDR2 as SVGAGI. The DNA for the CDR3 is TGTGCCAGCCGGTCGCAGGGGGCGACCTACGAGCAGTACTTC. It translates to CASRSQGATYEQYF.

There are a few counts of this clone. The chain joins TRBV5-1 to TRBJ2-7, with D maybe TRBD1 (6 bases). V was trimmed by 4 bases and J by 1 base, leaving 12 bases between them. CDR3 size: 14 residues. Germline V gene sequence: CDR1 SGHRS, CDR2 YFSETQ. This chain's CDR3 is CASSQGSRSYEQYF. For the CDR3, the DNA is TGCGCCAGCAGCCAGGGGTCCCGGTCCTACGAGCAGTACTTC.

The chain couples TRBV28 to TRBJ2-3, with 9 bases fitting TRBD1. Germline values: CDR1 MDHEN, CDR2 SYDVKM. The CDR3 runs 16 residues. J gave up 2 bases and V 0 bases, and 3 bases lay outside the gene matches. The CDR3 nucleotides are TGTGCCAGCAGTTTATGGGGACAGGGAAACACAGATACGCAGTATTTT. This sequence encodes CASSLWGQGNTDTQYF.

The chain links TRBV21-1 to TRBJ2-7; the table assigns TRBD2, which was not confirmed against the DNA. TRBV21-1 is a documented pseudogene. This CDR3 is 15 amino acids long. The CDR3 DNA sequence: TGTGCCAGCAGCCAGTACCCTAGCGAGGAATACGAGCAGTACTTC. It codes for CASSQYPSEEYEQYF.

The chain recombines TRBV4-1 with TRBJ1-1, with D hard to call. V lost 0 bases, J lost 5 bases, and 13 bases lay in between. CDR3 size: 15 residues. Per germline, CDR1 MGHRA and CDR2 YSYEKL. CDR3: CASSQEPLLSTEAFF. The CDR3 DNA is TGCGCCAGCAGCCAAGAGCCCCTACTCTCGACTGAAGCTTTCTTT.

The chain joins TRBV19 to TRBJ1-2; D might be TRBD1 (5 bases). The germline V gene encodes CDR1 LNHDA and CDR2 SQIVND (reference sequence). CDR3 size: 12 residues. Trimming shortened V by 4 bases and J by 7 bases, and 10 bases separated the two germline ends. The CDR3 DNA follows: TGTGCCAGTAGTACAGGGTGGTTTGGCTACACCTTC. This encodes CASSTGWFGYTF.

In DNA, the CDR3 is TGTGCCAGCAGCCCCGTCTGGGACAGGGGGGCGGATCATGAGCAGTTCTTC. It translates to CASSPVWDRGADHEQFF. The chain recombines TRBV7-9 with TRBJ2-1, with 11 bases that match TRBD1. This CDR3 is 17 amino acids long. The trim removed 5 bases at V and 8 bases at J, leaving 14 bases unmatched. Germline V gene sequence: CDR1 SEHNR, CDR2 FQNEAQ (reference sequence).

V is TRBV5-1 and J is TRBJ2-2, with D tentatively TRBD1 (6 bases). CDR1 SGHRS and CDR2 YFSETQ come from the germline V gene. The CDR3 extends over 15 amino acids. The V end lost 4 bases, the J end lost 1 base, and 11 bases lay between the germline ends. The CDR3 DNA reads as TGCGCCAGCAGCCAAGGACAGTTGAACACCGGGGAGCTGTTTTTT. Its protein product is CASSQGQLNTGELFF. Drawing the rest from reference TRBV5-1 and TRBJ2-2, the complete variable domain is KAGVTQTPRYLIKTRGQQVTLSCSPISGHRSVSWYQQTPGQGLQFLFEYFSETQRNKGNFPGRFSGRQFSNSRSEMNVSTLELGDSALYLCASSQGQLNTGELFFGEGSRLTVL.

This clone showed up just a few times. The chain couples TRBV27 to TRBJ2-5, with TRBD2 identical over 12 bases. V dropped 6 bases and J dropped 5; count of bases not matched to a gene: 16. CDR3 length: 18 amino acids. Germline V gives CDR1 MNHEY, CDR2 SMNVEV (reference sequence). The CDR3 spells CASRPRPSGGASRETQYF. CDR3 nucleotides: TGTGCCAGCAGACCCCGTCCTAGCGGGGGGGCGTCCCGGGAGACCCAGTACTTC.

This chain uses TRBV5-1 with TRBJ2-7; D ambiguous. Trimming cost V 0 bases and J 0 bases, with 10 bases left between them. This CDR3 has 15 residues. The germline CDR1 and CDR2 sequences are SGHRS and YFSETQ. The CDR3 DNA reads TGCGCCAGCAGCTTGGCAGGCCCTTACTCCTACGAGCAGTACTTC. Its translation is CASSLAGPYSYEQYF.

This clone is a singleton in its sample. The chain uses TRBV3-1 (or the pseudogene TRBV3-2) and TRBJ1-6, with 8 bases fitting TRBD1. V was pared by 4 bases and J by 4 bases, with 3 bases of the junction left unmatched. Germline V gives CDR1 LGHDT, CDR2 YNNKEL (reference sequence). This CDR3 comprises 15 residues. The CDR3 sequence: CASSPRDRYNSPLHF. CDR3 coding DNA: TGTGCCAGCAGCCCCCGGGACAGGTATAATTCACCCCTCCACTTT.

V is TRBV7-9 and J is TRBJ1-3; D perhaps matches TRBD1 (5 bases). V was shortened by 8 bases and J by 1 base, with 21 bases between the two germline ends. CDR1 and CDR2 from the germline V gene are SEHNR and FQNEAQ (reference sequence). The CDR3 covers 17 residues. CDR3 sequence (DNA): TGTGCCAGCGCGACGGGACTCGGGGCTGGGTCTGGAAACACCATATATTTT. This encodes CASATGLGAGSGNTIYF. The entire variable domain, with the rest obtained from reference TRBV7-9 and TRBJ1-3, is as follows: DTGVSQNPRHKITKRGQNVTFRCDPISEHNRLYWYRQTLGQGPEFLTYFQNEAQLEKSRLLSDRFSAERPKGSFSTLEIQRTEQGDSAMYLCASATGLGAGSGNTIYFGEGSWLTVV.

In its sample, this clone was seen once. The genes are TRBV5-6 and TRBJ2-3; D gene unclear. This CDR3 has 16 amino acids. Germline assignment: CDR1 SGHDT and CDR2 YYEEEE. V lost 1 base to trimming and J lost 0 bases, with 12 bases between them. CDR3 region: CASSLTTITSTDTQYF. The CDR3 DNA follows: TGTGCCAGCAGCTTGACCACCATCACTAGCACAGATACGCAGTATTTT.

This clone was counted a single time. The rearrangement uses TRBV19 and TRBJ2-5; the match to TRBD1 covers 10 bases. After removal of 5 bases from V and 1 base from J, the junction contained 4 bases not matched to a gene. Germline assignment: CDR1 LNHDA and CDR2 SQIVND (reference sequence). CDR3 length: 15 amino acids. The chain's CDR3 is CASSPGTGVQETQYF. The DNA of the CDR3 is TGTGCCAGTAGTCCCGGGACAGGGGTCCAAGAGACCCAGTACTTC.

This clone was seen a handful of times. The chain carries TRBV3-1 (or the pseudogene TRBV3-2) and TRBJ2-2; TRBD1 matches 8 bases. Germline lookup yields CDR1 LGHDT and CDR2 YNNKEL (reference sequence). The CDR3 is made up of 15 amino acids. After removal of 4 bases from V and 0 bases from J, the junction contained 1 base not matched to a gene. The CDR3 DNA reads TGTGCCAGCAGCCGGACAGGGTCGAACACCGGGGAGCTGTTTTTT. Translated, it gives CASSRTGSNTGELFF.

This clone has a handful of counts. J is TRBJ2-5 and V is TRBV11-2; D not certain. The V gene's germline CDR1 is SGHAT and CDR2 FQNNGV. The CDR3 is 13 amino acids. Trimming left V 4 bases short and J 5 bases short, with 11 bases between. CDR3 sequence reads: CASSSDRAETQYF. In DNA, the CDR3 is TGTGCCAGCAGCTCCGATCGAGCGGAGACCCAGTACTTC.

This chain connects TRBV28 to TRBJ2-7; 7 bases agree with TRBD1. The V segment lost 6 bases and the J segment 4 bases; nucleotides outside the gene matches: 6. CDR1 and CDR2 (germline): MDHEN, SYDVKM. The CDR3 runs to 13 residues. CDR3 DNA sequence: TGTGCCAGCAGCTTAGACAGGGAGTACGAGCAGTACTTC. It is translated as CASSLDREYEQYF.